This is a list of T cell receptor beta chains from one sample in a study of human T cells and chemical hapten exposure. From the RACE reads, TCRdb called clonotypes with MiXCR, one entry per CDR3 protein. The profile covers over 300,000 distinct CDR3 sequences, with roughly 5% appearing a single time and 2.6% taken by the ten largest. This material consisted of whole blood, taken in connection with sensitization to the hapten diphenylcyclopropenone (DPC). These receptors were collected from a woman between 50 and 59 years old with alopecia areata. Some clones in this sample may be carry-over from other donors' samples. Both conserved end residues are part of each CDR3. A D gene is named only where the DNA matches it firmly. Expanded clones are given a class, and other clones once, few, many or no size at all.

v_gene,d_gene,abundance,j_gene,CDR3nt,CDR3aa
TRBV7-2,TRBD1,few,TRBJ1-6,TGTGCCAGCATGCCTAACAGGGGTGCGGGGGGTAATTCACCCCTCCACTTT,CASMPNRGAGGNSPLHF
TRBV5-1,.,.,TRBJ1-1,TGCGCCAGCAGCTTGGATGGGGTTTCGTACACTGAAGCTTTCTTT,CASSLDGVSYTEAFF
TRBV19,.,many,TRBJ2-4,TGTGCCAGTAGTAGCATGTGGGCGTCCGGGAACATTCAGTACTTC,CASSSMWASGNIQYF
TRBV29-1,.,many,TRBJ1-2,TGCAGCGTTGGAGGCTACACCTTC,CSVGGYTF
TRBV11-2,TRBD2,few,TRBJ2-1,TGTGCCAGCAGCTTAGAACTAGCGGGTGGGAGCTCCTACAATGAGCAGTTCTTC,CASSLELAGGSSYNEQFF
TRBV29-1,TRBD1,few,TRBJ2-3,TGCAGCGTTGAAGTAGGGGGCGTCGCCCATGGGACGCAGTATTTT,CSVEVGGVAHGTQYF
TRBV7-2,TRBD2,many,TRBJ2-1,TGTGCCAGCAGCTTAGCGGGAGGGTTTGAGCAGTTCTTC,CASSLAGGFEQFF
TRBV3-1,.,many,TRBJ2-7,TGTGCCAGCAGCCAGGGTGTGACCTACGAGCAGTACTTC,CASSQGVTYEQYF
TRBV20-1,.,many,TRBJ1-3,TGCAGTGCAACACAGGGAAAAAGCTCTGGAAACACCATATATTTT,CSATQGKSSGNTIYF
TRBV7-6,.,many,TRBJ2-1,TGTGCCAGCAGCTTAACCCCCGGCTCCGAGAAGAATGAGCAGTTCTTC,CASSLTPGSEKNEQFF
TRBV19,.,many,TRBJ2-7,TGTGCCAGCCACTCACAGGGGACTCCTTACGAGCAGTACTTC,CASHSQGTPYEQYF
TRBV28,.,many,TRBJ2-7,TGTGCCAGCAGTTTGCCCCGCAGGGGGGCGTACTTC,CASSLPRRGAYF
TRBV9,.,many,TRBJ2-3,TGTGCCAGCACTTCCGGACAGATTAGCACAGATACGCAGTATTTT,CASTSGQISTDTQYF
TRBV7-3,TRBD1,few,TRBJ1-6,TGTGCCAGCAGTTTACGGGACAGGGGTAATTCACCCCTCCACTTT,CASSLRDRGNSPLHF
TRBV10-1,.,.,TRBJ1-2,TGCGCCAGCAGTGAATGGCGGGGCTATGGCTACACCTTC,CASSEWRGYGYTF
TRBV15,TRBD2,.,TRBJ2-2,TGTGCCACCAGCACTATTTTAAGCGGGGGGCCACATGAATTT,CATSTILSGGPHEF
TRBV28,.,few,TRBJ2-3,TGTGCCAGCAGTCCACTATCCAGGGGCGGCACAGATACGCAGTATTTT,CASSPLSRGGTDTQYF